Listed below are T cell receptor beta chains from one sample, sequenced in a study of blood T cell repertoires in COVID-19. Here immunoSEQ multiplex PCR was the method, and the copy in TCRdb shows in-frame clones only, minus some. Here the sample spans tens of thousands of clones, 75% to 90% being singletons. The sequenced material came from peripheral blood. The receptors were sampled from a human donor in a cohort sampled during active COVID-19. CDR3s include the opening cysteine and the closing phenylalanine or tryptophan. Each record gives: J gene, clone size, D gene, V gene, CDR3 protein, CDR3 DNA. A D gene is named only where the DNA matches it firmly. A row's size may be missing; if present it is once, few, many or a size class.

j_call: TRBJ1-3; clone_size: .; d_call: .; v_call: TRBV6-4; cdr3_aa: CASRPPIAGVGNTIYF; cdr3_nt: TGTGCCAGCAGACCACCTATAGCAGGGGTCGGAAACACCATATATTTT
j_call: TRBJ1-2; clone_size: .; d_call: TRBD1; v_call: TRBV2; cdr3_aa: CASSRQGYGYTF; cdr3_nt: TGTGCCAGCAGCCGACAGGGCTATGGCTACACCTTC
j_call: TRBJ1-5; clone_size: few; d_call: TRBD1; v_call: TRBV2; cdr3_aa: CASSERTGNSNQPQHF; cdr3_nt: TGTGCCAGCAGTGAACGGACAGGGAATAGCAATCAGCCCCAGCATTTT
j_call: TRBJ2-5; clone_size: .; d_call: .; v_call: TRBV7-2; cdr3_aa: CASSGRAGQETQYF; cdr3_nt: TGTGCCAGCAGCGGTCGCGCAGGGCAAGAGACCCAGTACTTC
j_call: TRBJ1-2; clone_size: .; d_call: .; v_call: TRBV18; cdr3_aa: CASSPADSYGYTF; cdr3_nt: TGTGCCAGCTCACCGGCCGACAGCTATGGCTACACCTTC
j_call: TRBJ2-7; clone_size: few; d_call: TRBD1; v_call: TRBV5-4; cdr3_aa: CASSLGGPGQGAYEQYF; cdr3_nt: TGTGCCAGCAGCTTAGGGGGACCGGGACAGGGGGCCTACGAGCAGTACTTC
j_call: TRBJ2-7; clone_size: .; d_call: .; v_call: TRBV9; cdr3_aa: CASSVGQNYEQYF; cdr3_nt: TGTGCCAGCAGCGTAGGACAGAACTACGAGCAGTACTTC
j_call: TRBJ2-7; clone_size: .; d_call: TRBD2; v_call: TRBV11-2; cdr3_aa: CASSLANLAEFYEQYF; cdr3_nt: TGTGCCAGCAGCTTAGCTAACCTAGCGGAATTCTACGAGCAGTACTTC
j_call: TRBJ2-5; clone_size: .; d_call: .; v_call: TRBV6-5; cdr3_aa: CASSYSTGVMETQYF; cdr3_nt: TGTGCCAGCAGTTACTCGACTGGCGTGATGGAGACCCAGTACTTC
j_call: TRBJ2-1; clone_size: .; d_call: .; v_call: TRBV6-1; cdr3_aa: CASSEPGFGNEQFF; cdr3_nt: TGTGCCAGCAGTGAACCAGGGTTCGGAAATGAGCAGTTCTTC
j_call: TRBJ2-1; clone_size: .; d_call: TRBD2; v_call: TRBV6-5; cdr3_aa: CASSYGTGGGEQFF; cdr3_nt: TGTGCCAGCAGTTATGGGACCGGCGGGGGTGAGCAGTTCTTC
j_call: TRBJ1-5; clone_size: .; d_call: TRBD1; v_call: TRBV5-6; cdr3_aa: CASSSDRGRDNQPQHF; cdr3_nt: TGTGCCAGCAGCTCGGACAGGGGGCGGGACAATCAGCCCCAGCATTTT
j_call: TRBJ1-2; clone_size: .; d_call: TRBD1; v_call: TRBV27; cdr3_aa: CASREGQGYGYTF; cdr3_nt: TGTGCCAGCAGGGAGGGACAGGGCTATGGCTACACCTTC
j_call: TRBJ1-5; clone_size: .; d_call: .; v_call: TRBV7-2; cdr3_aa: CASSLGPRGSNQPQHF; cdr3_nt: TGTGCCAGCAGCTTAGGGCCACGGGGAAGCAATCAGCCCCAGCATTTT
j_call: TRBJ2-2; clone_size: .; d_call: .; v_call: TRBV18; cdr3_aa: CASSPPGAGNTGELFF; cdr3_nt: TGTGCCAGCTCACCACCCGGCGCAGGGAACACCGGGGAGCTGTTTTTT
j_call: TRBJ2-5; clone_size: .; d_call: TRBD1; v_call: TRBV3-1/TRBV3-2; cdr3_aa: CASSDRTGGVETQYF; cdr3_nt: TGTGCCAGCAGCGATAGAACAGGGGGTGTAGAGACCCAGTACTTC
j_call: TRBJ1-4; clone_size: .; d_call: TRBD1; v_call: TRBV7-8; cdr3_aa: CASSGGTVATNEKLFF; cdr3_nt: TGTGCCAGCAGCGGAGGGACAGTGGCAACTAATGAAAAACTGTTTTTT
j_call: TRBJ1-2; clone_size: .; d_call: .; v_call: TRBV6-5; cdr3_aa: CASSYSSGRGGYTF; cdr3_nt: TGTGCCAGCAGTTACTCGTCCGGTCGGGGTGGCTACACCTTC
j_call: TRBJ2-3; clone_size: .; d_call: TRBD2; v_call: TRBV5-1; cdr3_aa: CASSLAGMADTQYF; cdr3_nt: TGCGCCAGCAGCTTAGCGGGAATGGCAGATACGCAGTATTTT
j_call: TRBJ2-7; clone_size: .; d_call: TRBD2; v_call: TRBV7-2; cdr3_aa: CASSPSGALSEQYF; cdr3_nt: TGTGCCAGCAGCCCAAGCGGGGCGCTCTCCGAGCAGTACTTC
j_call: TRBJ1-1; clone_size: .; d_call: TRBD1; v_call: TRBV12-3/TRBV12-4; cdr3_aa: CASSATGVSEAFF; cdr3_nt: TGTGCCAGCAGTGCCACAGGGGTTAGTGAAGCTTTCTTT
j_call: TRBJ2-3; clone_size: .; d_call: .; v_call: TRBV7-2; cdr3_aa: CASSLVQSTDTQYF; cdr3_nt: TGTGCCAGCAGCTTAGTACAAAGCACAGATACGCAGTATTTT
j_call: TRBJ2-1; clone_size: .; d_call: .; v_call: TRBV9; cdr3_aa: CASSVGQTGYNEQFF; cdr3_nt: TGTGCCAGCAGCGTAGGACAGACAGGCTACAATGAGCAGTTCTTC
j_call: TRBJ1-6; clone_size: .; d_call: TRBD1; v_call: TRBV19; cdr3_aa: CASSLPPGQGNSPLHF; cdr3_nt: TGTGCCAGTAGTCTCCCCCCGGGACAGGGGAATTCACCCCTCCACTTT
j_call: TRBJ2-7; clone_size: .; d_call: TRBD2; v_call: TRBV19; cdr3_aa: CASSMAGASREGREEQYF; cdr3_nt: TGTGCCAGTAGTATGGCCGGCGCGTCTCGGGAGGGCCGGGAAGAGCAGTACTTC
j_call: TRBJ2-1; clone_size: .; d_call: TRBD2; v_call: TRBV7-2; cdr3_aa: CASSLGSGSSYNEQFF; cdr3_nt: TGTGCCAGCAGCTTAGGTAGCGGGAGCTCCTACAATGAGCAGTTCTTC
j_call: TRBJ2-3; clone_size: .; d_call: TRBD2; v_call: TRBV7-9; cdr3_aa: CASSLKGTSGSTDTQYF; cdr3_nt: TGTGCCAGCAGCTTAAAGGGGACTAGCGGAAGCACAGATACGCAGTATTTT
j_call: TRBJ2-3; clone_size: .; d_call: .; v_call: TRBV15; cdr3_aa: CATSRVQGGGTDTQYF; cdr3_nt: TGTGCCACCAGCAGGGTACAAGGCGGGGGCACAGATACGCAGTATTTT
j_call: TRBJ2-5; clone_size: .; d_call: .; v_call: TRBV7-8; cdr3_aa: CASSIDRGETQYF; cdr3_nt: TGTGCCAGCAGCATCGACAGAGGAGAGACCCAGTACTTC
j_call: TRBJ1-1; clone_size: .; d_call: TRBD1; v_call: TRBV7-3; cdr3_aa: CASSTTGAEAFF; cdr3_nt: TGTGCCAGCAGCACGACAGGGGCTGAAGCTTTCTTT
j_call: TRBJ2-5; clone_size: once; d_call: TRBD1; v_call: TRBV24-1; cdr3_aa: CATSDTTGGIRYF; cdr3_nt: TGTGCCACCAGTGATACCACAGGGGGAATTAGGTACTTC
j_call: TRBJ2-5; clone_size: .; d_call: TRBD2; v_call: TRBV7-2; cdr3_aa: CASSDGTSGGQETQYF; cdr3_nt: TGTGCCAGCAGCGATGGGACTAGCGGGGGGCAAGAGACCCAGTACTTC
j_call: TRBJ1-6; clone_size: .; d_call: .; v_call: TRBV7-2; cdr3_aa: CASSRKGPGASSPLHF; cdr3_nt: TGTGCCAGCAGCAGAAAAGGCCCAGGGGCAAGCTCACCCCTCCACTTT
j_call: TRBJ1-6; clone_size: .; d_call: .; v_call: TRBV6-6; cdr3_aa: CASSYYGGPLHF; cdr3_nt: TGTGCCAGCAGTTACTACGGGGGGCCCCTCCACTTT
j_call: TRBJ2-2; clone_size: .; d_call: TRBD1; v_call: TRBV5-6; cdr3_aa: CASSRDRGTGELFF; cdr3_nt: TGTGCCAGCAGCCGCGACAGGGGGACCGGGGAGCTGTTTTTT
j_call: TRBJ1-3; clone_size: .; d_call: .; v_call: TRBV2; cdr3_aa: CASSPAGNTIYF; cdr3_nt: TGTGCCAGCAGCCCAGCTGGAAACACCATATATTTT
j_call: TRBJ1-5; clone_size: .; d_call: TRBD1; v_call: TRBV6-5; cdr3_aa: CASRPDRGNQPQHF; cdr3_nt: TGTGCCAGCAGACCTGACAGGGGGAATCAGCCCCAGCATTTT
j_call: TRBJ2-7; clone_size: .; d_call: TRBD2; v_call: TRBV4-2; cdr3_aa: CASSQTSGGLPLSYEQYF; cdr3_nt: TGTGCCAGCAGCCAGACTAGCGGGGGGCTACCCTTATCCTACGAGCAGTACTTC
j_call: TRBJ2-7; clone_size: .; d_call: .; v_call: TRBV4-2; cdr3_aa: CASSQSTGNTYEQYF; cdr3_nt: TGTGCCAGCAGCCAGTCAACAGGCAATACCTACGAGCAGTACTTC
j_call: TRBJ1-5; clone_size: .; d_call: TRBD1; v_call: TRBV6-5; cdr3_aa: CASRTETGYQPQHF; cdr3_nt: TGTGCCAGCAGGACCGAGACAGGGTATCAGCCCCAGCATTTT
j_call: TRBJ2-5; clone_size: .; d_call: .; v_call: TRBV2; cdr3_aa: CASNFGQQETQYF; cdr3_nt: TGTGCCAGCAACTTTGGGCAGCAAGAGACCCAGTACTTC
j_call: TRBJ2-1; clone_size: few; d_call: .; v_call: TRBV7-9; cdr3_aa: CASSPRGYEQFF; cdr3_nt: TGTGCCAGCAGTCCCCGGGGGTATGAGCAGTTCTTC
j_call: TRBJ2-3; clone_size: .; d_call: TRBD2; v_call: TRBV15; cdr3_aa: CATSRRGTSGLYRTDTQYF; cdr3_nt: TGTGCCACCAGTCGGCGCGGGACTAGCGGACTCTACCGCACAGATACGCAGTATTTT
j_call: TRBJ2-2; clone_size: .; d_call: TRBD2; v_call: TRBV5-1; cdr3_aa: CASSPGLAGGRTGELFF; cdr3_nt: TGCGCCAGCAGCCCGGGACTAGCGGGAGGTAGGACCGGGGAGCTGTTTTTT
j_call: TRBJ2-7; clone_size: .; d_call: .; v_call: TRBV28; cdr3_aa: CASSYTQSAYEQYF; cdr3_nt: TGTGCCAGCAGTTATACACAGTCTGCCTACGAGCAGTACTTC
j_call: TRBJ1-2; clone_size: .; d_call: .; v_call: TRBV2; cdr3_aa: CASSVTTVAIYGYTF; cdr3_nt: TGTGCCAGCAGTGTCACGACAGTTGCTATCTATGGCTACACCTTC
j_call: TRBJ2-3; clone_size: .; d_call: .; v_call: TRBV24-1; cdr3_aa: CATSDSTRATDTQYF; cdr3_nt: TGTGCCACCAGTGATTCGACCAGGGCGACAGATACGCAGTATTTT
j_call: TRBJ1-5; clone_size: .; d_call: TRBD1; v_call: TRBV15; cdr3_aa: CATSIDRGGNQPQHF; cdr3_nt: TGTGCCACCAGCATTGACAGGGGAGGCAATCAGCCCCAGCATTTT
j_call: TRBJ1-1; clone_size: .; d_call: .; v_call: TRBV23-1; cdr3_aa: CASTRGAEAFF; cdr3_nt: TGCGCCAGCACCCGGGGGGCTGAAGCTTTCTTT
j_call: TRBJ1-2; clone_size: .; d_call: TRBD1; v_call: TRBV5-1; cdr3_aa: CASSRDSYGYTF; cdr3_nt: TGCGCCAGCAGCCGGGACAGCTATGGCTACACCTTC
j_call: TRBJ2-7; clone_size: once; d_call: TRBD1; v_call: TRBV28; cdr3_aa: CASQDWTGGFSEQYF; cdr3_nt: TGTGCCAGTCAAGACTGGACAGGGGGTTTCTCCGAGCAGTACTTC
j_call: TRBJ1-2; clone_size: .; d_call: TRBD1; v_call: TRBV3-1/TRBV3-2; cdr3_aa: CASSPIGGPYGYTF; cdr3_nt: TGTGCCAGCAGCCCCATAGGGGGCCCCTATGGCTACACCTTC
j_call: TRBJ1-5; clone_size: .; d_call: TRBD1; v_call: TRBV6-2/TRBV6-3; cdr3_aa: CASSQGVLQPQHF; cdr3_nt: TGTGCCAGCAGCCAGGGGGTTCTGCAGCCCCAGCATTTT
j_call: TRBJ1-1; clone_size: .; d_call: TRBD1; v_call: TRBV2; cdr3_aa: CASSLGQGSTEAFF; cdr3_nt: TGTGCCAGCAGTCTTGGACAGGGGAGCACTGAAGCTTTCTTT
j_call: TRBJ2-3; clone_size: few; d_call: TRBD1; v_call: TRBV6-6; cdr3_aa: CASSPPGTGTDTQYF; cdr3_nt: TGTGCCAGCAGTCCTCCCGGGACAGGTACAGATACGCAGTATTTT